The present TCR beta chain was sequenced within a study of identical twins. Germline lookup yields CDR1 LNHDA and CDR2 SQIVND (reference sequence). The CDR3 loop spans 13 amino acids. With 2 bases removed from V and 7 bases from J, the gap between germline ends came to 9 bases. TCRdb itself ran the 5' RACE reads through MiXCR, one entry per CDR3 protein. The table records over 200,000 distinct CDR3 sequences, under 8.5% of them present only once. The sample was also reused in another study, on T cells expressing NK-cell markers.

The chain combines TRBV19 with TRBJ2-1, with D perhaps matching TRBD2 (6 bases). The receptor's source is a woman younger than 30 in good health. Material: CD8+ T cells sorted from blood. This CDR3 reads CASSIRLVNEQFF. In DNA, the CDR3 is TGTGCCAGTAGTATAAGACTAGTAAATGAGCAGTTCTTC.